This T cell receptor (beta chain) was found in a study of shared clonotypes between healthy human individuals. Trimming shortened V by 2 bases and J by 0 bases, and 12 bases separated the two germline ends. The CDR3 spans 16 residues. Germline V lookup: CDR1 SGDLS, CDR2 YYNGEE. On this clone: Its antigen is not identified.

Findings of the study overall: Large depth notwithstanding, sorted-subset sequencing proved incomplete by rarefaction.

Each subset's genomic DNA was split evenly across several immunoSEQ plates. How the authors handled the data: Quality scores were absent from the junction-only immunoSEQ sequences, so filtering differed. Clones were read by immunoSEQ multiplex PCR, and TCRdb kept only the in-frame ones, dropping some. The V and J calls and the clone size are those of that table, but D and trimming were determined from the DNA. Among millions of clones listed, about 92% were seen once. The clonotype was recovered from a man younger than 30 in good health. V is TRBV9 and J is TRBJ2-1, with D perhaps given as TRBD1 or TRBD2 (6 bases each). The sample was naive CD4+ T cells sorted from blood. Described subset: CD45RA+ positively selected. The chain's CDR3 is CASSVRGDTSYNEQFF. CDR3 DNA: TGTGCCAGCAGCGTGAGGGGGGACACCTCCTACAATGAGCAGTTCTTC.